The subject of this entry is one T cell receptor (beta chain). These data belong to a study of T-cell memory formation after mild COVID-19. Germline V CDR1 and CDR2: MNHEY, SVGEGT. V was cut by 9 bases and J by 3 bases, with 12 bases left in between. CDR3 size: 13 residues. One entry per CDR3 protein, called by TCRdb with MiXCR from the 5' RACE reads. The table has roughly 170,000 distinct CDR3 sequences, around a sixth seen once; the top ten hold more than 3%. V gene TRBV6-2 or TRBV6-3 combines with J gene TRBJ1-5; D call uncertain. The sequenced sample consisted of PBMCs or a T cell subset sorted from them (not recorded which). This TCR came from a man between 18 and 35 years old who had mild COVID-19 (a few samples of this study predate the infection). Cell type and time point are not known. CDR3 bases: TGTGCCAGTCTCCGGGGTTACAATCAGCCCCAGCATTTT. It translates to CASLRGYNQPQHF.